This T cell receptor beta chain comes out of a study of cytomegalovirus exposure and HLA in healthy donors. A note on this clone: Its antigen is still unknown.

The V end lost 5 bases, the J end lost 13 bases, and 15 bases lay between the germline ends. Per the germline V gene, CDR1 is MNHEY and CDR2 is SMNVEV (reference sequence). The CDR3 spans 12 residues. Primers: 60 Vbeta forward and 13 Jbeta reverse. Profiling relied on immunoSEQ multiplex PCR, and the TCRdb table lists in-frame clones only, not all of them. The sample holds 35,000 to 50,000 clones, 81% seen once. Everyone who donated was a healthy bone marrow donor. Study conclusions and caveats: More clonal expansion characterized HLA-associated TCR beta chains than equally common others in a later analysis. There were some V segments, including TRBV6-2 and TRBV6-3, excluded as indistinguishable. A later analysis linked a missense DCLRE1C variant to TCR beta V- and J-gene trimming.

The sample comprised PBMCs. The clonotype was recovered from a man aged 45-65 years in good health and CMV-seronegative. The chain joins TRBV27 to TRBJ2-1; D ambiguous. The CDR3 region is CASSPSRSVQFF. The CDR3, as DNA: TGTGCCAGCAGTCCCTCTAGGAGTGTACAGTTCTTC.